This T cell receptor (beta chain) stems from a study of technical replicates of blood from a few donors listed by TCRdb under 2017. The germline V gene sets CDR1 to SGHTA and CDR2 to FQGNSA. The CDR3, cysteine through phenylalanine, is 12 amino acids long. Only the CDR3 region is kept as DNA, spanning 36 bases read in frame from base 1. V is cut by 3 bases and J by 4 bases, and the space between the germline ends is 4 bases. Notes on this clone: Its cognate antigen has yet to be identified. No per-base quality is available; no much larger clone lies one base away.

The library was prepared using the immunoSEQ multiplex PCR assay. Not all clones reach the TCRdb copy of this immuneACCESS table, which keeps in-frame sequences only. Checked studies attribute under half of the gap to unresolved V genes and leave the rest unexplained. This sample lists some 73,000 clones; 85% to 95% were detected once. 4.7% of the sample is taken by the ten largest. The sequence was obtained from a human donor in good health. Some clones in this sample may be carry-over from other donors' samples. Recombination connected TRBV7-2 to TRBJ1-5, with no confident D gene call. The sequenced material came from PBMCs. The DNA sequence follows: TGTGCCAGCAGCTTCCATAATCAGCCCCAGCATTTT. Its protein product is CASSFHNQPQHF.